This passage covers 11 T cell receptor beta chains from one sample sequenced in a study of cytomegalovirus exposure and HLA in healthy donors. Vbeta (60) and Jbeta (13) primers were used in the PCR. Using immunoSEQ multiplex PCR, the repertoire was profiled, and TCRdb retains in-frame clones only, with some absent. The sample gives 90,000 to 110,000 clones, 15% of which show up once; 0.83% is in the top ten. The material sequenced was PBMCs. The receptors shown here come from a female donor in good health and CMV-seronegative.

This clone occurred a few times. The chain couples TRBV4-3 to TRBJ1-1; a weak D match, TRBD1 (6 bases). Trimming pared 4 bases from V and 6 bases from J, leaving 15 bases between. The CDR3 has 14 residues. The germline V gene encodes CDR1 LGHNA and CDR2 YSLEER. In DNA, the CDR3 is TGCGCCAGCAGCCGCGAAGCACAGGGATCTGAAGCTTTCTTT. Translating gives CASSREAQGSEAFF.

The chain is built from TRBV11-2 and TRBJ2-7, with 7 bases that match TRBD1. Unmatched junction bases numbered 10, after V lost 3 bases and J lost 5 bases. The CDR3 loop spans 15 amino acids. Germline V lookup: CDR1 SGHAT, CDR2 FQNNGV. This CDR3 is CASSFSADRANEQYF. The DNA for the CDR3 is TGTGCCAGCAGCTTCTCAGCCGACAGGGCCAACGAGCAGTACTTC. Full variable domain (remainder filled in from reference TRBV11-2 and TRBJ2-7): EAGVAQSPRYKIIEKRQSVAFWCNPISGHATLYWYQQILGQGPKLLIQFQNNGVVDDSQLPKDRFSAERLKGVDSTLKIQPAKLEDSAVYLCASSFSADRANEQYFGPGTRLTVT.

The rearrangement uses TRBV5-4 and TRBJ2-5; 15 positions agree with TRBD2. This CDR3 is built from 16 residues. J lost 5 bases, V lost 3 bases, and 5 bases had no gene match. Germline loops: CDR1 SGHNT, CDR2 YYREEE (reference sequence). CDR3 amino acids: CASSSGLAGGGETQYF. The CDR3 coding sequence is TGTGCCAGCAGCTCGGGACTAGCGGGGGGCGGGGAGACCCAGTACTTC. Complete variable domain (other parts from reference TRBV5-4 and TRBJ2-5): ETGVTQSPTHLIKTRGQQVTLRCSSQSGHNTVSWYQQALGQGPQFIFQYYREEENGRGNFPPRFSGLQFPNYSSELNVNALELDDSALYLCASSSGLAGGGETQYFGPGTRLLVL.

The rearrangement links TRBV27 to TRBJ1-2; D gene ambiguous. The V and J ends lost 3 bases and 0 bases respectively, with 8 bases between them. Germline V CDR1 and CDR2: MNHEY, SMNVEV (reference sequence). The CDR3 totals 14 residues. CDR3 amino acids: CASSFGGANYGYTF. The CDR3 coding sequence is TGTGCCAGCAGTTTCGGCGGCGCTAACTATGGCTACACCTTC.

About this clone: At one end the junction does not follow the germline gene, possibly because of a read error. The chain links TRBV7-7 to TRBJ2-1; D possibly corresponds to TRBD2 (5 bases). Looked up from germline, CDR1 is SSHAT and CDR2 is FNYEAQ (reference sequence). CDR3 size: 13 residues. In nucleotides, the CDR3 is TGTGCTAGCAGCTTAAGCGGATACAATGAGCAGTTCTTC. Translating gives CASSLSGYNEQFF.

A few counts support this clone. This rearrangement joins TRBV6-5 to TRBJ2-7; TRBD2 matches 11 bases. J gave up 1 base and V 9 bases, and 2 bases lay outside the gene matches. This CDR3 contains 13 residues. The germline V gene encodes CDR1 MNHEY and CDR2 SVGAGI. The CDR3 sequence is CARGLAESYEQYF. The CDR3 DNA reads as TGTGCCAGGGGACTAGCGGAGTCCTACGAGCAGTACTTC.

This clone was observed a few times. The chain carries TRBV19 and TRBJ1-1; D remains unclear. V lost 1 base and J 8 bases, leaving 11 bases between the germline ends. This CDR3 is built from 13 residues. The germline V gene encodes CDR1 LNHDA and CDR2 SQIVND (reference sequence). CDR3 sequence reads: CASSIGWEGEAFF. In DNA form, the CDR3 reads TGTGCCAGTAGTATAGGATGGGAGGGCGAAGCTTTCTTT.

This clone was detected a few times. The DNA of the CDR3 is TGTGCCAGCAGCTTAGCTGAGGGTAGGAACACTGAAGCTTTCTTT. Its protein product is CASSLAEGRNTEAFF. The gene calls are TRBV7-2 and TRBJ1-1; D call uncertain. Germline assignment: CDR1 SGHTA and CDR2 FQGNSA. The CDR3 is 15 amino acids. The germline V and J ends were trimmed by 0 bases and 1 base, with 9 bases remaining between them.

CDR3 protein: CAWNRASGGVQETQYF. For the CDR3, the DNA is TGTGCCTGGAACCGGGCTAGCGGGGGTGTCCAAGAGACCCAGTACTTC. The chain couples TRBV30 to TRBJ2-5; TRBD2 matches at 10 bases. Germline trimming cut 4 bases from V and 1 base from J; bases unmatched to any gene: 9. Looked up from germline, CDR1 is GTSNPN and CDR2 is SVGIG (reference sequence). The CDR3 extends over 16 amino acids.

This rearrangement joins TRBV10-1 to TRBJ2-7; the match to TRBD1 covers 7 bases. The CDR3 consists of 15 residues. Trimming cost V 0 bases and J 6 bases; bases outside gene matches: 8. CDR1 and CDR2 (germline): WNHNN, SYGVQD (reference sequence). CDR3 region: CASSESEQGISEQYF. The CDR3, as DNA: TGCGCCAGCAGTGAGTCTGAACAGGGGATTAGCGAGCAGTACTTC.

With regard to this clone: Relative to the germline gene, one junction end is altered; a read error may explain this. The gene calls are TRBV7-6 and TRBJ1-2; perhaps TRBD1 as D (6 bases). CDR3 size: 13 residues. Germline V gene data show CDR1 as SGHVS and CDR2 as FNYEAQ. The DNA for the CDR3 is TGTGCCAGCAGCTTAGATGGGCTCGGGGACACTACTTTC. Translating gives CASSLDGLGDTTF.